The source of this T cell receptor (beta chain) is a study of cytomegalovirus exposure and HLA in healthy donors. The CDR3 has 14 residues. CDR1 and CDR2 from the germline V gene are MGHRA and YSYEKL. V lost 3 bases to trimming and J lost 6 bases, with 11 bases between them. The PCR used 60 Vbeta and 13 Jbeta primers. Profiled with immunoSEQ multiplex PCR; TCRdb holds only in-frame clones, not every one. The sample has 100,000 to 150,000 clones, over 65% seen once. The TCR sequence derives from a man in his late teens or twenties in good health and CMV-seronegative. This rearrangement joins TRBV4-1 to TRBJ2-2; tentative D call: TRBD1 (6 bases). Sequenced sample: PBMCs. The CDR3 spells CASSQLGAPGELFF. CDR3 sequence (DNA): TGCGCCAGCAGCCAGCTGGGGGCTCCCGGGGAGCTGTTTTTT.